This entry lists 6 T cell receptor beta chains sequenced from one sample in a study of long-term antiretroviral therapy in people with HIV. The assay used was immunoSEQ (version v3.0), run at survey level. Profiling relied on immunoSEQ multiplex PCR, and the TCRdb table lists in-frame clones only, not all of them. The table shows tens of thousands of clones, with under 85% occurring only once. Sample: unsorted PBMCs, taken 0.5 years before starting antiretroviral therapy. These receptors all come from a man between 35 and 55 years old with HIV.

The chain couples TRBV4-1 to TRBJ1-1; D gene unclear. V lost 1 base and J 1 base, leaving 7 bases between the germline ends. The CDR3 length is 14 residues. CDR1 MGHRA and CDR2 YSYEKL come from the germline V gene. CDR3 amino acids: CASSQARPNTEAFF. CDR3 sequence (DNA): TGCGCCAGCAGCCAAGCGAGACCGAACACTGAAGCTTTCTTT.

The chain's CDR3 is CASSLRGGYEQYF. In nucleotides, the CDR3 is TGTGCCAGCAGTCTCCGGGGAGGGTACGAGCAGTACTTC. This sequence joins TRBV28 and TRBJ2-7, with 7 bases that match TRBD2. V lost 5 bases to trimming and J lost 4 bases; unmatched junction nucleotides: 5. The CDR3 totals 13 residues. Per the germline V gene, CDR1 is MDHEN and CDR2 is SYDVKM.

V usage is TRBV4-1 and J usage is TRBJ2-5, with 8 nucleotides matching TRBD1. The CDR3 is made up of 13 amino acids. Per germline, CDR1 MGHRA and CDR2 YSYEKL. V trimming: 8 bases; J trimming: 5 bases; junction bases outside the gene matches: 7. The CDR3: CASARQGSETQYF. The CDR3 DNA is TGCGCCAGCGCCCGACAGGGGTCGGAGACCCAGTACTTC.

This chain connects TRBV2 to TRBJ2-3, with 8 bases lining up with TRBD1. The CDR3 has 16 residues. CDR1 and CDR2 (germline): SNHLY, FYNNEI. V lost 4 bases and J lost 3; bases outside the gene matches: 9. In DNA, the CDR3 is TGTGCCAGCAGTGCAAAAGGACAGGGAAGAACAGATACGCAGTATTTT. Protein product: CASSAKGQGRTDTQYF.

The genes are TRBV6-5 and TRBJ2-3, with 9 bases that match TRBD1. V lost 5 bases to trimming and J lost 3 bases; unmatched junction nucleotides: 6. The CDR3 has 15 residues. CDR1 and CDR2 from the germline V gene are MNHEY and SVGAGI. DNA of the CDR3: TGTGCCAGCAGTCCCTACAGGGGGCTGACAGATACGCAGTATTTT. It codes for CASSPYRGLTDTQYF.

The chain couples TRBV19 to TRBJ1-6; D not certain. V was shortened by 5 bases and J by 6 bases, with 14 bases between the two germline ends. The CDR3 contains 15 residues. Germline V gene data show CDR1 as LNHDA and CDR2 as SQIVND (reference sequence). CDR3 nucleotide sequence: TGTGCCAGTAGTCTGGACCCTAGTGGTAATTCACCCCTCCACTTT. As protein: CASSLDPSGNSPLHF.